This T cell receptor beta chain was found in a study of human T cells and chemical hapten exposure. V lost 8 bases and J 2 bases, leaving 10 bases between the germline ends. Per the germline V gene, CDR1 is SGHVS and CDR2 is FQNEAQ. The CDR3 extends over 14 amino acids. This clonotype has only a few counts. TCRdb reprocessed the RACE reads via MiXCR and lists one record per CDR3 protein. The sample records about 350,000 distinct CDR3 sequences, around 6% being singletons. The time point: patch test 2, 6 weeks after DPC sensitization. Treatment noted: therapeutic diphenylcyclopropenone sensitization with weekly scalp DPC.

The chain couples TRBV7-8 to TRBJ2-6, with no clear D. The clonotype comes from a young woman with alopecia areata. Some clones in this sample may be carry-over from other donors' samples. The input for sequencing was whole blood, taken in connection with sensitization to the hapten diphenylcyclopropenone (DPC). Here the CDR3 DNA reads TGTGCCAGCGGCCTTAATACTGGGGCCAACGTCCTGACTTTC. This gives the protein CASGLNTGANVLTF. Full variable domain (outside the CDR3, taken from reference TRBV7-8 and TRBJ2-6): GAGVSQSPRYKVAKRGQDVALRCDPISGHVSLFWYQQALGQGPEFLTYFQNEAQLDKSGLPSDRFFAERPEGSVSTLKIQRTQQEDSAVYLCASGLNTGANVLTFGAGSRLTVL.